The 28 T cell receptor beta chains presented below share a single source sample, sequenced in a study of beta chain features in type 1 diabetes. Broader study findings: Type 1 diabetes patients showed a moderate but significant shortening of TCRB CDR3s in all four CD4+ subsets.

No antigen is known for these receptors. Every bit of the isolated RNA underwent reverse transcription, so sequencing read expressed TCRB transcripts. Profiled with immunoSEQ multiplex PCR; TCRdb holds only in-frame clones, not every one. The profile shows about 160,000 clones, 8% to 8.5% of them singletons. Sequencing used central memory CD4+ T cells from blood. The receptors shown here come from a woman under 30 with type 1 diabetes.

This rearrangement joins TRBV6-5 to TRBJ2-5, with a weak D call TRBD1 (5 bases). Trimming stripped 0 bases from V and 4 bases from J, with 15 bases between. Germline CDR1 is MNHEY and CDR2 is SVGAGI. The CDR3 covers 16 residues. CDR3 loop: CASSYSILRAGETQYF. The CDR3 nucleotides are TGTGCCAGCAGTTACTCGATACTCAGGGCCGGAGAGACCCAGTACTTC.

V and J are TRBV6-6 and TRBJ1-6, with TRBD1 as a possible D gene (5 bases). This CDR3 contains 13 residues. Germline CDR1 MNHNY, CDR2 SVGAGI (reference sequence). V lost 10 bases to trimming and J lost 7 bases, with 14 bases between them. CDR3 residues: CATALTENSPLHF. The CDR3 DNA reads as TGTGCCACGGCCCTGACAGAGAATTCACCCCTCCACTTT.

Only a few counts were recorded for this clone. The chain couples TRBV7-3 to TRBJ2-1; 7 positions agree with TRBD2. The trim removed 3 bases at V and 5 bases at J, leaving 13 bases unmatched. The CDR3 has 17 residues. Germline V gene lookup returns CDR1 SGHTA and CDR2 FQGTGA. The CDR3, as DNA: TGTGCCAGCAGCTTCTCCTCAGGGCGGGAGTACCACAATGAGCAGTTCTTC. This gives the protein CASSFSSGREYHNEQFF.

The chain couples TRBV7-8 to TRBJ1-6; maybe TRBD1 (5 bases). V lost 1 base and J lost 5, with 12 bases in between. Germline V CDR1 and CDR2: SGHVS, FQNEAQ. This CDR3 spans 16 amino acids. CDR3 nucleotide sequence: TGTGCCAGCAGCTTAGGGAGACAGAGAGATAATTCACCCCTCCACTTT. Protein: CASSLGRQRDNSPLHF.

This clone was seen ten or more times. This rearrangement joins TRBV29-1 to TRBJ2-1, with 9 bases matching TRBD2. CDR3 length: 15 amino acids. Germline V gene data show CDR1 as SQVTM and CDR2 as ANQGSEA. Trimming cost V 7 bases and J 0 bases; bases outside gene matches: 7. CDR3 residues: CSARLADISYNEQFF. As DNA, the CDR3 is TGCAGCGCACGACTAGCGGACATCTCCTACAATGAGCAGTTCTTC.

A few counts support this clone. J is TRBJ2-6 and V is TRBV4-3, with 9 bases matching TRBD1. Germline-derived CDR1 and CDR2 are LGHNA and YSLEER. V gave up 1 base and J gave up 2 bases; unmatched junction bases: 12. This CDR3 has 20 residues. The CDR3 loop reads CASSQGSAGTGTTGANVLTF. The CDR3, as DNA: TGCGCCAGCAGCCAAGGGTCCGCCGGGACAGGGACGACTGGGGCCAACGTCCTGACTTTC.

This clone was detected only once. The chain employs TRBV10-3 and TRBJ2-7, with TRBD1 matching over 9 bases. The CDR3 is 15 residues long. V lost 3 bases and J lost 6; bases outside the gene matches: 9. Germline-derived CDR1 and CDR2 are ENHRY and SYGVKD. CDR3: CAISEPDRGWVEQYF. CDR3 nucleotide sequence: TGTGCCATCAGTGAACCCGACAGGGGGTGGGTCGAGCAGTACTTC.

The chain recombines TRBV6-6 with TRBJ2-5, with D possibly matching TRBD2 (5 bases). V shed 7 bases and J shed 5 bases, with 17 bases lying between them. This CDR3 has 14 residues. Germline CDR1 reads MNHNY; CDR2 reads SVGAGI (reference sequence). The CDR3 bases are TGTGCCAGCACCTCACACGAGGGCTGGGAGACCCAGTACTTC. Translating gives CASTSHEGWETQYF.

The chain uses TRBV6-5 and TRBJ2-2; a possible D gene is TRBD2 (6 bases). The length of the CDR3 is 14 residues. Germline V gene data show CDR1 as MNHEY and CDR2 as SVGAGI. The V end lost 7 bases, the J end lost 2 bases, and 11 bases lay between the germline ends. CDR3 in amino acids: CASISGTNTGELFF. CDR3 coding DNA: TGTGCCAGCATTTCCGGGACTAACACCGGGGAGCTGTTTTTT.

In this sample, this clone turned up once. V is TRBV6-1 and J is TRBJ2-5; tentatively, D is TRBD1 (5 bases). The V gene's germline CDR1 is MNHNS and CDR2 SASEGT. CDR3 size: 12 residues. The V and J ends lost 5 bases and 4 bases respectively, with 8 bases between them. CDR3 nucleotides: TGTGCCAGCAGTTCCCAGGGAGAGACCCAGTACTTC. Protein product: CASSSQGETQYF.

There are many counts of this clone. The V call is TRBV4-2, the J call TRBJ1-5, with D unresolved. Germline assignment: CDR1 LGHNA and CDR2 YNFKEQ. The CDR3 runs 12 residues. V dropped 1 base and J dropped 5 bases, with 3 bases sitting between them. CDR3 protein: CASSQVDQPQHF. The CDR3 DNA reads as TGTGCCAGCAGCCAAGTAGATCAGCCCCAGCATTTT.

This chain links TRBV30 with TRBJ1-4; D may be TRBD1 (6 bases). Per the germline V gene, CDR1 is GTSNPN and CDR2 is SVGIG (reference sequence). The CDR3 totals 13 residues. Trimming stripped 8 bases from V and 3 bases from J, with 13 bases between. CDR3 coding DNA: TGTGCCCGCAATCAGGGGCCTAATGAAAAACTGTTTTTT. As protein: CARNQGPNEKLFF.

This chain joins TRBV7-2 and TRBJ1-1, with D possibly being TRBD1 (5 bases). Germline V gives CDR1 SGHTA, CDR2 FQGNSA. V lost 5 bases, J lost 10 bases, and 23 bases lay in between. There are 15 residues in the CDR3. CDR3 sequence reads: CASSPSQGGNWLAFF. CDR3 DNA: TGTGCCAGCAGCCCTAGCCAGGGAGGAAATTGGTTAGCTTTCTTT.

The rearrangement uses TRBV7-8 and TRBJ1-2, with TRBD1 matching over 9 bases. The CDR3 loop spans 13 amino acids. Losses at the gene ends were 4 bases for V and 6 bases for J; bases not matched to a gene: 3. The germline V gene encodes CDR1 SGHVS and CDR2 FQNEAQ. The CDR3 nucleotides are TGTGCCAGCAGCTGGGACAGGGAAAATGGCTACACCTTC. Its protein product is CASSWDRENGYTF.

CDR3 nucleotides: TGTGCCAGCAGCTCAGAGAGACAGGGAGGATCACCCCTCCACTTT. Its translation: CASSSERQGGSPLHF. The chain couples TRBV5-6 to TRBJ1-6; 7 bases are shared with TRBD1. The germline gives CDR1 SGHDT, CDR2 YYEEEE. Trimming removed 3 bases from V and 10 bases from J; junction bases left unmatched: 10. The CDR3 covers 15 residues.

A word on this clone: Compared with germline, one end of the junction differs, possibly owing to a read error. The chain carries TRBV7-9 and TRBJ1-4, with 8 bases identical to TRBD1. Germline values: CDR1 SEHNR, CDR2 FQNEAQ (reference sequence). CDR3 size: 14 residues. The CDR3 sequence is CASSSDREAWRTLF. The CDR3 coding sequence is TGTGCCAGCAGTTCGGACAGGGAGGCGTGGAGAACCCTTTTT.

The gene calls are TRBV7-3 and TRBJ2-1, with D maybe TRBD2 (5 bases). The germline gives CDR1 SGHTA, CDR2 FQGTGA. V was trimmed by 2 bases and J by 6 bases, leaving 11 bases between them. This CDR3 has 14 residues. The DNA for the CDR3 is TGTGCCAGCAGCTTAGTGGTAGGGAGCAATGAGCAGTTCTTC. It translates to CASSLVVGSNEQFF.

The rearrangement uses TRBV18 and TRBJ2-1, with 7 bases identical to TRBD1. Trimming took 2 bases from V and 6 from J; bases not matched to a gene: 1. The CDR3 consists of 13 residues. Germline V gene data show CDR1 as KGHSH and CDR2 as LQKENI. CDR3 in DNA: TGTGCCAGCTCACCAGGGACAGTCAATGAGCAGTTCTTC. Its translation is CASSPGTVNEQFF.

Only a few counts were recorded for this clone. The chain carries TRBV11-2 and TRBJ2-5; D is unresolved. The V gene's germline CDR1 is SGHAT and CDR2 FQNNGV. The CDR3 has 16 residues. V was pared by 6 bases and J by 2 bases, with 19 bases between. The CDR3 sequence: CASSQLYRLGQETQYF. The CDR3 coding sequence is TGTGCCAGCAGTCAACTATATCGCTTGGGTCAAGAGACCCAGTACTTC.

This chain uses TRBV7-9 with TRBJ1-2; tentative D call: TRBD1 (6 bases). Germline values: CDR1 SEHNR, CDR2 FQNEAQ (reference sequence). CDR3 length equals 14 residues. Trimming removed 4 bases from V and 2 bases from J, with 11 bases in between. The CDR3 protein is CASSSKDRNYGYTF. As DNA, the CDR3 is TGTGCCAGCAGCTCTAAAGACAGGAACTATGGCTACACCTTC.

The J gene is TRBJ1-5, the V gene TRBV6-1, with D perhaps TRBD1 (6 bases). The CDR3 loop spans 13 amino acids. Looked up from germline, CDR1 is MNHNS and CDR2 is SASEGT. Trimming removed 8 bases from V and 5 bases from J, with 13 bases in between. The CDR3 loop is CASAPYRDQPQHF. The DNA of the CDR3 is TGTGCCAGCGCACCCTACAGGGATCAGCCCCAGCATTTT.

The chain employs TRBV18 and TRBJ2-1; possibly TRBD2 for D (5 bases). Trimming stripped 6 bases from V and 5 bases from J, with 14 bases between. The CDR3 sequence is 14 residues long. Germline lookup yields CDR1 KGHSH and CDR2 LQKENI. In DNA form, the CDR3 reads TGTGCCAGCTCCCAGTGGACTCAGAACAATGAGCAGTTCTTC. Amino acid sequence: CASSQWTQNNEQFF.

The chain couples TRBV4-3 to TRBJ1-2, with a weak D call TRBD1 (5 bases). Germline V lookup: CDR1 LGHNA, CDR2 YSLEER. The V end lost 4 bases, the J end lost 8 bases, and 14 bases lay between the germline ends. CDR3 length: 13 amino acids. The DNA for the CDR3 is TGCGCCAGCAGCCCCTCCCAGGGAAACGGCTACACCTTC. Translation: CASSPSQGNGYTF.

The chain recombines TRBV6-5 with TRBJ1-2; D is possibly TRBD1 (6 bases). Per the germline V gene, CDR1 is MNHEY and CDR2 is SVGAGI. V was trimmed by 6 bases and J by 8 bases, leaving 16 bases between them. The CDR3 totals 13 residues. CDR3: CASSQTGYEGYTF. The CDR3 region has the DNA TGTGCCAGCAGCCAGACAGGCTATGAGGGCTACACCTTC.

This chain uses TRBV7-9 with TRBJ2-2; 7 nucleotides align to TRBD1. Trimming removed 8 bases from V and 6 bases from J; junction bases left unmatched: 6. The CDR3 length is 13 residues. Germline V gene sequence: CDR1 SEHNR, CDR2 FQNEAQ (reference sequence). The CDR3 spells CASGRTGAGELFF. The CDR3 DNA is TGTGCCAGCGGCAGGACAGGCGCCGGGGAGCTGTTTTTT. Based on the CDR3 plus reference TRBV7-9 and TRBJ2-2, the full variable domain is DTGVSQNPRHKITKRGQNVTFRCDPISEHNRLYWYRQTLGQGPEFLTYFQNEAQLEKSRLLSDRFSAERPKGSFSTLEIQRTEQGDSAMYLCASGRTGAGELFFGEGSRLTVL.

This clone was recorded at least ten times. V usage is TRBV4-1 and J usage is TRBJ2-5; 14 bases match TRBD2. The CDR3 extends over 17 amino acids. Trimming took 3 bases from V and 5 from J; bases not matched to a gene: 8. Germline values: CDR1 MGHRA, CDR2 YSYEKL. The CDR3 protein is CASSQAGTSGRYETQYF. CDR3 DNA: TGCGCCAGCAGCCAGGCCGGGACTAGCGGGAGATACGAGACCCAGTACTTC.

This clone was seen a handful of times. The chain uses TRBV9 and TRBJ2-1, with D tentatively TRBD2 (6 bases). The CDR3 sequence is 16 residues long. V dropped 0 bases and J dropped 9 bases, with 19 bases sitting between them. Germline-derived CDR1 and CDR2 are SGDLS and YYNGEE. The CDR3 loop reads CASSVGLATTRGEQFF. The CDR3 DNA sequence: TGTGCCAGCAGCGTAGGGCTAGCGACAACTCGGGGTGAGCAGTTCTTC.

This chain joins TRBV4-3 and TRBJ2-1; tentatively, D is TRBD2 (6 bases). V lost 0 bases, J lost 10 bases, and 13 bases lay in between. Germline V gene data show CDR1 as LGHNA and CDR2 as YSLEER. There are 14 residues in the CDR3. CDR3: CASSQELSRGEQFF. CDR3 bases: TGCGCCAGCAGCCAAGAGTTATCCCGGGGGGAGCAGTTCTTC.